The T cell receptor (beta chain) described here comes from a study of cytomegalovirus exposure and HLA in healthy donors. Overall study results and limits: Clonal expansion was found to be greater in HLA-associated TCR beta chains than in equally common others in a later analysis. Specificity of a few CMV-associated chains for CMV antigens was verified in vitro. The study listed 164 cytomegalovirus-associated TCR beta chains.

Details on this clone: Its antigen remains unknown.

This PCR relied on a set of 60 Vbeta primers and 13 Jbeta primers. Data came from immunoSEQ multiplex PCR; TCRdb stores just in-frame clones and leaves some out. The repertoire table contains roughly 58,000 clones. Germline-derived CDR1 and CDR2 are SGDLS and YYNGEE. The CDR3 extends over 12 amino acids. Between the trimmed V and J ends, which lost 0 bases and 5 bases, there was a span of 6 bases. The V and J genes are TRBV9 and TRBJ2-7, with a possible D match to TRBD1 (5 bases). Sequencing was performed on PBMCs. This TCR derives from a woman between 50 and 59 years old in good health and CMV-seropositive. CDR3 loop: CASSVEGHEQYF. The DNA of the CDR3 is TGTGCCAGCAGCGTAGAGGGGCACGAGCAGTACTTC. Full variable domain (missing parts from reference TRBV9 and TRBJ2-7): DSGVTQTPKHLITATGQRVTLRCSPRSGDLSVYWYQQSLDQGLQFLIQYYNGEERAKGNILERFSAQQFPDLHSELNLSSLELGDSALYFCASSVEGHEQYFGPGTRLTVT.